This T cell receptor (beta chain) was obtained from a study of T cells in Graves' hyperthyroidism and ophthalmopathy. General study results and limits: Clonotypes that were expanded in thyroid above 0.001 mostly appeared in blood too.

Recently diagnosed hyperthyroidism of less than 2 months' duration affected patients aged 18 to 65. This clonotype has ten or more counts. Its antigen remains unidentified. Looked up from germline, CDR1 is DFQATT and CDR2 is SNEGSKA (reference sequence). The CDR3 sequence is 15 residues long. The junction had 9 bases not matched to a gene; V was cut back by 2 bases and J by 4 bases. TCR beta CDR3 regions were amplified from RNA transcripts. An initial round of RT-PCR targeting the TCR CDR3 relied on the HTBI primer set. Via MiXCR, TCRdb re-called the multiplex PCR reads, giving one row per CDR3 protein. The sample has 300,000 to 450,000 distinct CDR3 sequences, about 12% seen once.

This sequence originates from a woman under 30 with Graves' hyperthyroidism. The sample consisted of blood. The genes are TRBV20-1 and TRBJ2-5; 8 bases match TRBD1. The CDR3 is CSARPRTGLGETQYF. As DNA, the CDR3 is TGCAGTGCTAGACCCCGGACAGGGCTGGGAGAGACCCAGTACTTC.